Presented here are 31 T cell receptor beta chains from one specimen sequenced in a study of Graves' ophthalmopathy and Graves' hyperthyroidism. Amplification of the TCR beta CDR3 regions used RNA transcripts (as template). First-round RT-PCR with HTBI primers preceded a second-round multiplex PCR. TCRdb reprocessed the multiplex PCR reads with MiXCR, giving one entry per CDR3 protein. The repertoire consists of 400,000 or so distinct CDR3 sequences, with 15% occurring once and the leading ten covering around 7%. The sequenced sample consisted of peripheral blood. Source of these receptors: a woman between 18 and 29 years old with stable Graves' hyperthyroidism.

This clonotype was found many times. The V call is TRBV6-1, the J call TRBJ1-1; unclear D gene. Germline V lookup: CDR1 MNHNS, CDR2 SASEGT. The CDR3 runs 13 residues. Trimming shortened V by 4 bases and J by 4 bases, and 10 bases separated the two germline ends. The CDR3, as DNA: TGTGCCAGCAGTGGCGAGGGCCGCACTGAAGCTTTCTTT. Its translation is CASSGEGRTEAFF.

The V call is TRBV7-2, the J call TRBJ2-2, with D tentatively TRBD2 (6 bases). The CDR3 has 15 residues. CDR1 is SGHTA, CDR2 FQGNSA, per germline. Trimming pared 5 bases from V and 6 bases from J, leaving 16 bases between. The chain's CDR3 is CASSPRTGGAGELFF. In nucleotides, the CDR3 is TGTGCCAGCAGCCCACGGACTGGAGGGGCCGGGGAGCTGTTTTTT. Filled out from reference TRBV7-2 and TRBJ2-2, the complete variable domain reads GAGVSQSPSNKVTEKGKDVELRCDPISGHTALYWYRQSLGQGLEFLIYFQGNSAPDKSGLPSDRFSAERTGGSVSTLTIQRTQQEDSAVYLCASSPRTGGAGELFFGEGSRLTVL.

The chain's CDR3 is CASRGGGGYTF. The CDR3 DNA is TGTGCCAGCAGGGGCGGTGGTGGCTACACCTTC. The chain carries TRBV9 and TRBJ1-2, with D unresolved. CDR3 length equals 11 residues. V dropped 5 bases and J dropped 7 bases, with 9 bases sitting between them. The germline gives CDR1 SGDLS, CDR2 YYNGEE.

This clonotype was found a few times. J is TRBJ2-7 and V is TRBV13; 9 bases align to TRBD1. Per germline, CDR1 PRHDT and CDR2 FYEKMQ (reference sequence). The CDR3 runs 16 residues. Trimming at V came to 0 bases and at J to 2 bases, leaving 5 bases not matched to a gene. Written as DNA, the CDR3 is TGTGCCAGCAGCTTAGGGGGACAGGGAATGACCTACGAGCAGTACTTC. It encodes CASSLGGQGMTYEQYF. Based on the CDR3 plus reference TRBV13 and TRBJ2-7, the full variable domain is AAGVIQSPRHLIKEKRETATLKCYPIPRHDTVYWYQQGPGQDPQFLISFYEKMQSDKGSIPDRFSAQQFSDYHSELNMSSLELGDSALYFCASSLGGQGMTYEQYFGPGTRLTVT.

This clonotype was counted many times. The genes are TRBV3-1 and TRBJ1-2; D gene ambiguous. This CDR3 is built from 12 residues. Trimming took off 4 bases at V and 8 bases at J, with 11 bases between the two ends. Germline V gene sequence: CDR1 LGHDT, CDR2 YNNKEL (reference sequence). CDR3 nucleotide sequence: TGTGCCAGCAGCCTACGTACTTCGGGCTACACCTTC. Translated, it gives CASSLRTSGYTF.

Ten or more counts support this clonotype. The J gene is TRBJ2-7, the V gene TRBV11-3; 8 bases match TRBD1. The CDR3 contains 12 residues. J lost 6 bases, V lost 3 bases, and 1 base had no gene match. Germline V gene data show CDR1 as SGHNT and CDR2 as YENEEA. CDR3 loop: CASSLTGAEQYF. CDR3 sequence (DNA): TGTGCCAGCAGCTTGACAGGGGCCGAGCAGTACTTC.

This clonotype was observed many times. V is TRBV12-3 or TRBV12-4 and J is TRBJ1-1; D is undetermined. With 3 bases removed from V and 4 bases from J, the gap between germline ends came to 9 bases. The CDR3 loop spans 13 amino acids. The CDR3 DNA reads TGTGCCAGCAGTTTTGAGCTCTCCACTGAAGCTTTCTTT. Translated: CASSFELSTEAFF.

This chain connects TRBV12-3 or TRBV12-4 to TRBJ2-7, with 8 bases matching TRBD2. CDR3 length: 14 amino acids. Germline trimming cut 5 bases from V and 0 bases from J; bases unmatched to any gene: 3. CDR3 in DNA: TGTGCCAGCAGTCGTAGCGGGGTCTCCTACGAGCAGTACTTC. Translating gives CASSRSGVSYEQYF.

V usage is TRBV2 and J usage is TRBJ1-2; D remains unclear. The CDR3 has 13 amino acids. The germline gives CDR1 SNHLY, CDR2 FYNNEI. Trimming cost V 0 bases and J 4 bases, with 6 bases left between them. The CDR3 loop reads CASSEAVVYGYTF. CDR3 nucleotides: TGTGCCAGCAGTGAAGCCGTCGTCTATGGCTACACCTTC. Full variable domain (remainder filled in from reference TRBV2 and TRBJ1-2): EPEVTQTPSHQVTQMGQEVILRCVPISNHLYFYWYRQILGQKVEFLVSFYNNEISEKSEIFDDQFSVERPDGSNFTLKIRSTKLEDSAMYFCASSEAVVYGYTFGSGTRLTVV.

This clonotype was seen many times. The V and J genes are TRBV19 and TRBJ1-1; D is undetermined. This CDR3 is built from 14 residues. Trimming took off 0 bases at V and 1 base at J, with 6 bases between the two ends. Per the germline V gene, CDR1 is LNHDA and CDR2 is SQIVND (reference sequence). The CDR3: CASSIDGWNTEAFF. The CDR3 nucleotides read TGTGCCAGTAGTATAGACGGCTGGAACACTGAAGCTTTCTTT.

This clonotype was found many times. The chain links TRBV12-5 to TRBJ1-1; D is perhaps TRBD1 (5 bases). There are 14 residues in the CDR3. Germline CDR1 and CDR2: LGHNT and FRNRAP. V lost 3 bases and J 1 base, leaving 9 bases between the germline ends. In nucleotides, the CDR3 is TGTGCTAGTGGTTTAGCAGGGTGGAACACTGAAGCTTTCTTT. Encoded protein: CASGLAGWNTEAFF.

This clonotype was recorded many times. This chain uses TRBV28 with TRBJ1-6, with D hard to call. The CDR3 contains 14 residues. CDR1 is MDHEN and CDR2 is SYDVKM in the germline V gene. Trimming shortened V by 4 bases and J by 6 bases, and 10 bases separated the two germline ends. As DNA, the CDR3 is TGTGCCAGCAGTTCTTCCGTGTTTAATTCACCCCTCCACTTT. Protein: CASSSSVFNSPLHF.

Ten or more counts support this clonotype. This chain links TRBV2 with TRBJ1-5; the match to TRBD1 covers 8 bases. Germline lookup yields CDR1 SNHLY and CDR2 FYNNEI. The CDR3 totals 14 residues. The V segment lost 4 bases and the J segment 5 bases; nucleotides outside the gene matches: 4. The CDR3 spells CASSADRVDQPQHF. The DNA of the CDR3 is TGTGCCAGCAGTGCGGACAGGGTAGATCAGCCCCAGCATTTT.

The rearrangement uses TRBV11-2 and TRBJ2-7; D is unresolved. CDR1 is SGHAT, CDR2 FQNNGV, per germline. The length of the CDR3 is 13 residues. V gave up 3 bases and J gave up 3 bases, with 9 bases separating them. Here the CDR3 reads CASSFGSNYEQYF. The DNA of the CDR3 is TGTGCCAGCAGCTTCGGATCGAACTACGAGCAGTACTTC.

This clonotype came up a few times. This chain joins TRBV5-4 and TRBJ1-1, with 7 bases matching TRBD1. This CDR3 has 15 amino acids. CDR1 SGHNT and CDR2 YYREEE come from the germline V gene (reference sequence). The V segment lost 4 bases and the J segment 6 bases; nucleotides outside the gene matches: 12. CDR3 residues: CASSRTGAGIAEAFF. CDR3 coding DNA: TGTGCCAGCAGCCGAACAGGGGCGGGTATCGCTGAAGCTTTCTTT. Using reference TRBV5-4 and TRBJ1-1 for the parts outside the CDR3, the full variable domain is ETGVTQSPTHLIKTRGQQVTLRCSSQSGHNTVSWYQQALGQGPQFIFQYYREEENGRGNFPPRFSGLQFPNYSSELNVNALELDDSALYLCASSRTGAGIAEAFFGQGTRLTVV.

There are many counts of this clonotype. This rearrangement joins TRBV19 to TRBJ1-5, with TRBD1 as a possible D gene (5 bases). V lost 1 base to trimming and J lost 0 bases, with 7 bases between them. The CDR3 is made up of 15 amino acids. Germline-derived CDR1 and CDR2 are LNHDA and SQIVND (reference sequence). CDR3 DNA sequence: TGTGCCAGTAGTATAGGACAGTATAGCAATCAGCCCCAGCATTTT. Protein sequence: CASSIGQYSNQPQHF. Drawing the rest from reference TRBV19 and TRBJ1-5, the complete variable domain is DGGITQSPKYLFRKEGQNVTLSCEQNLNHDAMYWYRQDPGQGLRLIYYSQIVNDFQKGDIAEGYSVSREKKESFPLTVTSAQKNPTAFYLCASSIGQYSNQPQHFGDGTRLSIL.

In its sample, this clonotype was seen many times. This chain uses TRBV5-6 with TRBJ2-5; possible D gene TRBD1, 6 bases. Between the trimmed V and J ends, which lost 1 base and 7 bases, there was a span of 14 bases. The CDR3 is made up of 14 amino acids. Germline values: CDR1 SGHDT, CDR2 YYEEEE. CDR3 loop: CASSLQAGVGTQYF. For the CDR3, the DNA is TGTGCCAGCAGCTTGCAAGCAGGGGTGGGGACCCAGTACTTC.

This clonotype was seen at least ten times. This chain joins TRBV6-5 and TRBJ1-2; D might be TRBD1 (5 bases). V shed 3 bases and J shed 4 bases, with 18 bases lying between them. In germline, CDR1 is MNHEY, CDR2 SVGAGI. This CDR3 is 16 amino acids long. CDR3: CASSYFRQRPGYGYTF. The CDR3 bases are TGTGCCAGCAGTTATTTTCGACAGAGGCCGGGCTATGGCTACACCTTC.

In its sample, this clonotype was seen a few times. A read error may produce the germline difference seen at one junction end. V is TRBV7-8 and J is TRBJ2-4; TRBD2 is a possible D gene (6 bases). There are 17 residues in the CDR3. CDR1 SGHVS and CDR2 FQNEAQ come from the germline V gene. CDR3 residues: CASSLKVGGRYGNIKYF. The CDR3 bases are TGTGCCAGCAGCTTAAAGGTCGGGGGTCGTTATGGTAACATTAAGTACTTC.

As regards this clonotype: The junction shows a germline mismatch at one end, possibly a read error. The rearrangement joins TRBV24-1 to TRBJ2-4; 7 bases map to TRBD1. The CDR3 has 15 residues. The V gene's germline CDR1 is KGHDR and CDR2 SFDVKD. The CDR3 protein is CATSGSTGSANIKYF. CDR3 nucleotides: TGTGCCACCAGTGGCTCGACAGGGAGTGCGAACATTAAGTACTTC.

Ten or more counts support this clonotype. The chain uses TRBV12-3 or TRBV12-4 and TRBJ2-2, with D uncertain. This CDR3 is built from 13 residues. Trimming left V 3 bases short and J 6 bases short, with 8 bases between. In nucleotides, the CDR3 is TGTGCCAGCAGTTTGGCTACGTCCGGGGAGCTGTTTTTT. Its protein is CASSLATSGELFF.

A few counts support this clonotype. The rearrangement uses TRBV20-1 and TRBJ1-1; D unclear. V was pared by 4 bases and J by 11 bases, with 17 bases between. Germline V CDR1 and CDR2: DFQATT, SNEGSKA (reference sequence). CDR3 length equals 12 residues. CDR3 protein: CSAIGSREVAFF. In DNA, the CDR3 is TGCAGTGCTATTGGTTCACGGGAGGTGGCTTTCTTT.

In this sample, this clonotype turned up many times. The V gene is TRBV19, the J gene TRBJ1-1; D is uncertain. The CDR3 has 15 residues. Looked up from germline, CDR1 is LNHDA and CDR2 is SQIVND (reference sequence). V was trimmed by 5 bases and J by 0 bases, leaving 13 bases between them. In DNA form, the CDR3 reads TGTGCCAGTAGTGCATCGGACGGCATGAACACTGAAGCTTTCTTT. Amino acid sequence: CASSASDGMNTEAFF. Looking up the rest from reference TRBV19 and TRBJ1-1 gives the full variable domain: DGGITQSPKYLFRKEGQNVTLSCEQNLNHDAMYWYRQDPGQGLRLIYYSQIVNDFQKGDIAEGYSVSREKKESFPLTVTSAQKNPTAFYLCASSASDGMNTEAFFGQGTRLTVV.

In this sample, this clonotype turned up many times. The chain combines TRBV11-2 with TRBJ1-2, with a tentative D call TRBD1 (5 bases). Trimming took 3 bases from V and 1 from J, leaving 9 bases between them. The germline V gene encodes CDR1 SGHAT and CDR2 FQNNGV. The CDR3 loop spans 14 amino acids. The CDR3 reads CASSFEGVNYGYTF. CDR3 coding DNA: TGTGCCAGCAGCTTCGAAGGGGTTAACTATGGCTACACCTTC.

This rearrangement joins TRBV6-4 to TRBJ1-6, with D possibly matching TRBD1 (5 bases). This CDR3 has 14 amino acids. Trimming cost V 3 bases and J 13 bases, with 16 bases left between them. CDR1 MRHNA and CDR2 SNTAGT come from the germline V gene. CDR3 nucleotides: TGTGCCAGCAGTGAAAAGGAGGGGTGGACGCCCCTCCACTTT. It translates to CASSEKEGWTPLHF.

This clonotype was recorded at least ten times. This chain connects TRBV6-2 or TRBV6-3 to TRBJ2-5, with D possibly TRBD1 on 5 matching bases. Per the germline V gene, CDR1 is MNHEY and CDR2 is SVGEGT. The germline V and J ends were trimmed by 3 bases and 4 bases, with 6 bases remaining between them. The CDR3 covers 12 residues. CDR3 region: CASSYQGETQYF. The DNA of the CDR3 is TGTGCCAGCAGTTATCAGGGAGAGACCCAGTACTTC.

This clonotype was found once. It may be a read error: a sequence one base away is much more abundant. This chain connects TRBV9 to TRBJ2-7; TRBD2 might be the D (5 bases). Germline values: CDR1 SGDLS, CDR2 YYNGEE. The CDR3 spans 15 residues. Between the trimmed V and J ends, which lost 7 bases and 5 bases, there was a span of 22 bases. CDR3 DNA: TGTGCCAGCGGCATAGACGTCGACCCCGGGGACGAGCAGTACTTC. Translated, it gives CASGIDVDPGDEQYF.

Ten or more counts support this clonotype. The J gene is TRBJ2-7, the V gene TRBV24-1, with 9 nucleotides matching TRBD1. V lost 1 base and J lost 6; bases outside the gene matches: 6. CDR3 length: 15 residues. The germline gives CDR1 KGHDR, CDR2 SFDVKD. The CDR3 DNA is TGTGCCACCAGTGATTTCGGGACAGGGTTTCTCGAGCAGTACTTC. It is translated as CATSDFGTGFLEQYF.

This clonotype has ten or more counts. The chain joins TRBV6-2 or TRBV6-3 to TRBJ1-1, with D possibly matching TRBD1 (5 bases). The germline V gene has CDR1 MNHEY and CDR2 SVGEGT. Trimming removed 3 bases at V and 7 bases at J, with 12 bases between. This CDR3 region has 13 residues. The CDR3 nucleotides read TGTGCCAGCAGTTATCCCGATAGGGGTGAAGCTTTCTTT. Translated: CASSYPDRGEAFF.

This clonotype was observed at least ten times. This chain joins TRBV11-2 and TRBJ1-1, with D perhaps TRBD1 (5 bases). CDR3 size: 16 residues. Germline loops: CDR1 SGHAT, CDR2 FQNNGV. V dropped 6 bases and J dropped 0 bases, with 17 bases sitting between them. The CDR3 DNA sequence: TGTGCCAGCAGACCAGGGACCACCGACATGAACACTGAAGCTTTCTTT. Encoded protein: CASRPGTTDMNTEAFF.

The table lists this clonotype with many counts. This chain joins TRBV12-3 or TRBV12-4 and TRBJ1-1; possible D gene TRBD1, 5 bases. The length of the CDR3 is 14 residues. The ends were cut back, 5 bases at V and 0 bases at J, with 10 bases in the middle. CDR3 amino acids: CASSVDILNTEAFF. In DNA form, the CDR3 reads TGTGCCAGCAGTGTGGACATATTGAACACTGAAGCTTTCTTT.